The 4 T cell receptor beta chains listed next were all sequenced from one sample in a study of identifying expanded T cells in peripheral blood. Some clones are missing from TCRdb's copy, which holds only in-frame ones; the method was immunoSEQ multiplex PCR. Of some 76,000 clones in the sample, almost 90% were seen once. The sequencing input was blood. These receptor sequences come from a person aged 18 to 70 in good health.

The rearrangement links TRBV7-9 to TRBJ2-1, with TRBD2 as a possible D gene (5 bases). The CDR3 runs 19 residues. Germline CDR1 is SEHNR and CDR2 is FQNEAQ (reference sequence). V shed 5 bases and J shed 0 bases, with 23 bases lying between them. The CDR3 here is CASSPKEPQRTSSYNEQFF. Here the CDR3 DNA reads TGTGCCAGCAGCCCAAAAGAACCACAGCGGACGAGCTCCTACAATGAGCAGTTCTTC.

The rearrangement links TRBV21-1 to TRBJ1-4. TRBV21-1 is described as a pseudogene. The CDR3 covers 13 residues. The CDR3 DNA reads TGTGCCACAAGAGAACGGTTTAATGAAAAACTGTTTTTT. It encodes CATRERFNEKLFF.

This clone occurred a few times. The sample carries other DNA sequences with the same CDR3. The rearrangement joins TRBV5-1 to TRBJ1-2, with D possibly being TRBD1 (5 bases). Germline CDR1 SGHRS, CDR2 YFSETQ. There are 15 residues in the CDR3. Trimming shortened V by 0 bases and J by 8 bases, and 17 bases separated the two germline ends. The CDR3 sequence is CASSLAGEGSGGYTF. DNA for the CDR3: TGCGCCAGCAGCTTGGCCGGTGAGGGTTCAGGGGGCTACACCTTC.

This clone was seen more than once but under ten times. V gene TRBV19 combines with J gene TRBJ1-1; D is unclear. The V gene's germline CDR1 is LNHDA and CDR2 SQIVND (reference sequence). There are 12 residues in the CDR3. V was shortened by 10 bases and J by 4 bases, with 13 bases between the two germline ends. For the CDR3, the DNA is TGTGCCACCTCCGCGTGGGGCACTGAAGCTTTCTTT. Protein product: CATSAWGTEAFF.